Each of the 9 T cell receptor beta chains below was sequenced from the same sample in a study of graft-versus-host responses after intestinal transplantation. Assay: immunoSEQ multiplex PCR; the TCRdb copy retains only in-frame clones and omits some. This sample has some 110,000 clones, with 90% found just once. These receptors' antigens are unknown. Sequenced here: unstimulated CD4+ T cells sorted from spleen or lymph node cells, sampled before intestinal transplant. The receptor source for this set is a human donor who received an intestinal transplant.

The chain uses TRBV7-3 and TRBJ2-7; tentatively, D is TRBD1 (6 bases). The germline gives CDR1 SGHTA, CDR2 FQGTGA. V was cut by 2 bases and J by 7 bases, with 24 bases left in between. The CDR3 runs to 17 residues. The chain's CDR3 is CASSLEPGTLRRGEQYF. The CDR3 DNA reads TGTGCCAGCAGCTTAGAGCCCGGGACACTACGACGGGGAGAGCAGTACTTC.

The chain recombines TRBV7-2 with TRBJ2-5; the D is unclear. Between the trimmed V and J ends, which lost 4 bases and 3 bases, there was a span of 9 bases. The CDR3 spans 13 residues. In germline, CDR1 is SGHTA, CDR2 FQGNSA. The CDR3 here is CASSSPVKETQYF. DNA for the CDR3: TGTGCCAGCAGCTCCCCGGTAAAAGAGACCCAGTACTTC.

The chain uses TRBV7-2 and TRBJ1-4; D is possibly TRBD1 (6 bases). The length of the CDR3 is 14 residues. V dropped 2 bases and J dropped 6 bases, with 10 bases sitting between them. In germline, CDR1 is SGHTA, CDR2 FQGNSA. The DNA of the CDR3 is TGTGCCAGCAGCTTATGGGGGGGCGATGAAAAACTGTTTTTT. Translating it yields CASSLWGGDEKLFF.

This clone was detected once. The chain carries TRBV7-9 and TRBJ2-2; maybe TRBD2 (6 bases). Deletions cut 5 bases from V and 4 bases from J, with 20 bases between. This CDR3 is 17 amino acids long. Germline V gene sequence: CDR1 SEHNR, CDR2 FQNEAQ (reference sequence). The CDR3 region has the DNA TGTGCCAGCAGCCCCAAAGCCGGGGGTTCGGGCACCGGGGAGCTGTTTTTT. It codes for CASSPKAGGSGTGELFF. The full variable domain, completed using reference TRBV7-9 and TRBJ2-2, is DTGVSQNPRHKITKRGQNVTFRCDPISEHNRLYWYRQTLGQGPEFLTYFQNEAQLEKSRLLSDRFSAERPKGSFSTLEIQRTEQGDSAMYLCASSPKAGGSGTGELFFGEGSRLTVL.

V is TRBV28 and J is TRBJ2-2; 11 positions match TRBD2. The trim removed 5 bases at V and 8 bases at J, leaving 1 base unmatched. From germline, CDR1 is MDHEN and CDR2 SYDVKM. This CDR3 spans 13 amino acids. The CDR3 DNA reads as TGTGCCAGCAGTCGACTAGCGGGGGGGGAGCTGTTTTTT. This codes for CASSRLAGGELFF.

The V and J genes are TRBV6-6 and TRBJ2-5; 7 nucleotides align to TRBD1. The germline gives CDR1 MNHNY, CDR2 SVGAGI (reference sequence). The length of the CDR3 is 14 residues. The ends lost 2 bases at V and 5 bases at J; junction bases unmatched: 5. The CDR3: CASSYRGQEETQYF. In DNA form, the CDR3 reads TGTGCCAGCAGTTACAGGGGGCAAGAGGAGACCCAGTACTTC.

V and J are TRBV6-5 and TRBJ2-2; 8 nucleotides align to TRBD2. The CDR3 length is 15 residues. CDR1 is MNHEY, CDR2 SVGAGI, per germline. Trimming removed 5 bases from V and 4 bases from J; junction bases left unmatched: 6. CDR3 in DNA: TGTGCCAGCAGTCGATGGACTAGCAGCACCGGGGAGCTGTTTTTT. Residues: CASSRWTSSTGELFF.

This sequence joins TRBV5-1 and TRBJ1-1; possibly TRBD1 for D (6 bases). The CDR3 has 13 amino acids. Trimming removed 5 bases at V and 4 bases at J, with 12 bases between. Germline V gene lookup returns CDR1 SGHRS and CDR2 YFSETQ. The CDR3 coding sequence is TGCGCCAGCAGTAGTATCAGGGGCACTGAAGCTTTCTTT. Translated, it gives CASSSIRGTEAFF. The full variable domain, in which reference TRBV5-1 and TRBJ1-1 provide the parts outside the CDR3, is KAGVTQTPRYLIKTRGQQVTLSCSPISGHRSVSWYQQTPGQGLQFLFEYFSETQRNKGNFPGRFSGRQFSNSRSEMNVSTLELGDSALYLCASSSIRGTEAFFGQGTRLTVV.

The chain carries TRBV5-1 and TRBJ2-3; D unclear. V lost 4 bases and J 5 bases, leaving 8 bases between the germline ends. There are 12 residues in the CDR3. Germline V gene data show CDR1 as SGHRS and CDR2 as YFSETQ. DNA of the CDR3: TGCGCCAGCAGCCCGGTTGGAGATACGCAGTATTTT. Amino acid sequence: CASSPVGDTQYF. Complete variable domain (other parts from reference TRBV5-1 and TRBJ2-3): KAGVTQTPRYLIKTRGQQVTLSCSPISGHRSVSWYQQTPGQGLQFLFEYFSETQRNKGNFPGRFSGRQFSNSRSEMNVSTLELGDSALYLCASSPVGDTQYFGPGTRLTVL.